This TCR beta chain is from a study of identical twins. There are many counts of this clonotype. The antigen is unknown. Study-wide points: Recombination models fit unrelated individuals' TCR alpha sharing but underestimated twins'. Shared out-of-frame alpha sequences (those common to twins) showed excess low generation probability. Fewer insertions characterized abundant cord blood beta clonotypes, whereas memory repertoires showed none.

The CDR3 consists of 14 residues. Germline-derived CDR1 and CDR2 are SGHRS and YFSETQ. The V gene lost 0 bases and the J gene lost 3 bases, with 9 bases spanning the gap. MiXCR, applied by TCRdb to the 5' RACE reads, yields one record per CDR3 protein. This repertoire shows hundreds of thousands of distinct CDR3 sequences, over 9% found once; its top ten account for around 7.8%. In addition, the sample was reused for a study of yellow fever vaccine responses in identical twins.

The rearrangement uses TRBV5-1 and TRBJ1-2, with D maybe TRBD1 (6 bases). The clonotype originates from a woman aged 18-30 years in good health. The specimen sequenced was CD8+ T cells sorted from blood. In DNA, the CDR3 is TGCGCCAGCAGCTTGGTCAGGGGCTACTATGGCTACACCTTC. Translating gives CASSLVRGYYGYTF.